Below, 8 T cell receptor beta chains from the same sample are listed, as sequenced in a study of T cell clonotyping in hematopoietic cell transplantation. The repertoire was sequenced with immunoSEQ multiplex PCR; TCRdb's copy has only in-frame clones and lacks some. This table has about 76,000 clones, less than 96% appearing once. Time point indicated: recipient sample about 28 days before transplant, after cytoreduction. Specimen: peripheral blood mononuclear cells, collected before stem cell transplant. The origin of the receptors is a woman between 50 and 59 years old with acute myeloid leukemia. Some clones in this sample may be carry-over from other donors' samples.

Comments on this clone: The junction differs from germline at one of its ends, possibly a read error. The gene calls are TRBV20-1 and TRBJ2-7, with a possible D match to TRBD2 (5 bases). Germline-derived CDR1 and CDR2 are DFQATT and SNEGSKA (reference sequence). The CDR3 runs to 11 residues. CDR3 protein: CSASSGNGRHF. As DNA, the CDR3 is TGCAGTGCTTCCTCGGGGAACGGCCGACACTTC.

A remark on this clone: One junction end does not reproduce the germline sequence, and a read error may be involved. The genes are TRBV6-1 and TRBJ1-2; D may be TRBD1 (6 bases). CDR3 size: 14 residues. Germline V lookup: CDR1 MNHNS, CDR2 SASEGT. The CDR3 reads CASSGGQTNYGYTF. In DNA form, the CDR3 reads TGTGCCAGTAGTGGGGGCCAGACTAACTATGGCTACACCTTC.

The chain is built from TRBV7-9 and TRBJ1-2, with D possibly TRBD1 on 5 matching bases. The CDR3 is 14 residues long. The V and J ends lost 2 bases and 6 bases respectively, with 13 bases between them. Germline CDR1 reads SEHNR; CDR2 reads FQNEAQ (reference sequence). CDR3 in amino acids: CASSLTTEGDGYTF. CDR3 bases: TGTGCCAGCAGCTTAACCACCGAAGGGGATGGCTACACCTTC.

This clone was counted between two and nine times. The chain uses TRBV5-1 and TRBJ2-5; TRBD1 matches at 7 bases. Unmatched junction bases numbered 12, after V lost 8 bases and J lost 5 bases. Germline CDR1 SGHRS, CDR2 YFSETQ. CDR3 size: 14 residues. Here the CDR3 reads CASSRQGLRETQYF. CDR3 DNA sequence: TGCGCCAGTAGTAGACAGGGTCTCAGGGAGACCCAGTACTTC.

The chain combines TRBV10-1 with TRBJ2-1, with 11 positions matching TRBD2. Looked up from germline, CDR1 is WNHNN and CDR2 is SYGVQD (reference sequence). With V trimmed by 5 bases and J by 8 bases, 5 bases remained unmatched. This CDR3 region has 14 residues. CDR3 nucleotide sequence: TGCGCCAGCAGTCCTAGCGGGAGGTCACATGAGCAGTTCTTC. This translates into CASSPSGRSHEQFF.

The chain recombines TRBV27 with TRBJ1-6; no clear D. Germline V lookup: CDR1 MNHEY, CDR2 SMNVEV (reference sequence). V was shortened by 3 bases and J by 6 bases, with 9 bases between the two germline ends. This CDR3 is built from 14 residues. In nucleotides, the CDR3 is TGTGCCAGCAGTTTTGGCAGTTCTAATTCACCCCTCCACTTT. It encodes CASSFGSSNSPLHF.

The chain couples TRBV5-1 to TRBJ2-7; D may match TRBD1 or TRBD2 (5 bases each). Germline CDR1 SGHRS, CDR2 YFSETQ. The CDR3 contains 14 residues. V dropped 5 bases and J dropped 1 base, with 13 bases sitting between them. The CDR3 nucleotides read TGCGCCAGCAGTCTTCAGGGACCTTCCTACGAGCAGTACTTC. It codes for CASSLQGPSYEQYF.

This chain joins TRBV27 and TRBJ1-1; D is ambiguous. Trimming took off 2 bases at V and 1 base at J, with 11 bases between the two ends. Germline V gives CDR1 MNHEY, CDR2 SMNVEV (reference sequence). The length of the CDR3 is 15 residues. This CDR3 reads CASSLRRFGNTEAFF. The CDR3 coding sequence is TGTGCCAGCAGTTTAAGGCGGTTCGGGAACACTGAAGCTTTCTTT.